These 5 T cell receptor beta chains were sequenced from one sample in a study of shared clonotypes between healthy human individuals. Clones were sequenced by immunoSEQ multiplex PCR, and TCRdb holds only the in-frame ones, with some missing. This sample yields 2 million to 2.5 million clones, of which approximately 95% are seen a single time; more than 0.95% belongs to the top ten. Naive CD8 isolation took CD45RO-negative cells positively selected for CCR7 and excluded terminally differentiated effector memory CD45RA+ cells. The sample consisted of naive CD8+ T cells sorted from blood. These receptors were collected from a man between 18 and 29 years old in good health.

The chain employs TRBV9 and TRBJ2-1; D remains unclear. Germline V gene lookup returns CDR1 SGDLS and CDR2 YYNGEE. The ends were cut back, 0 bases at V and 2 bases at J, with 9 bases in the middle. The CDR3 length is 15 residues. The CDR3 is CASSVEAETYNEQFF. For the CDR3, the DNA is TGTGCCAGCAGCGTAGAAGCTGAGACCTACAATGAGCAGTTCTTC.

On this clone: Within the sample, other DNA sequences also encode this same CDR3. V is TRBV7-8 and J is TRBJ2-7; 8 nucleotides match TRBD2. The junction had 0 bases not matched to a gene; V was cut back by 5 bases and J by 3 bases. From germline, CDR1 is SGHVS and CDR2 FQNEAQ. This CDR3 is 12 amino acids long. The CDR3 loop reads CASSRGGYEQYF. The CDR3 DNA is TGTGCCAGCAGCCGGGGGGGCTACGAGCAGTACTTC.

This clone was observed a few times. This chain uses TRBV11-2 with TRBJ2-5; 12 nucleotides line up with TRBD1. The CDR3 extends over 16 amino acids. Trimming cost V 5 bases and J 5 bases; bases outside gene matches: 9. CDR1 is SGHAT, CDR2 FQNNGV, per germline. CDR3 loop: CASSPQGQGALETQYF. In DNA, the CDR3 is TGTGCCAGCAGCCCACAGGGACAGGGGGCTTTGGAGACCCAGTACTTC.

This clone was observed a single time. The CDR3 sequence: CASRDGGAATTNEKLFF. CDR3 DNA sequence: TGCGCCAGCAGGGATGGAGGGGCGGCGACAACTAATGAAAAACTGTTTTTT. The genes are TRBV4-1 and TRBJ1-4, with TRBD1 as a possible D gene (5 bases). The CDR3 is made up of 17 amino acids. Germline V gives CDR1 MGHRA, CDR2 YSYEKL. V lost 6 bases to trimming and J lost 0 bases, with 17 bases between them.

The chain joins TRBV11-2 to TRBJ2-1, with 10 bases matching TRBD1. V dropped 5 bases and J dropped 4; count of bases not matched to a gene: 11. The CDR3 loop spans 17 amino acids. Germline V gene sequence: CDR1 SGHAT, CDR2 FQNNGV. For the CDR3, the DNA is TGTGCCAGCAGCACTTGGGCGGGACAGGGGATTTACAATGAGCAGTTCTTC. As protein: CASSTWAGQGIYNEQFF.